This T cell receptor (beta chain) comes out of a study of blood T cell repertoires in COVID-19. Study overall: Specimens from acute and convalescent COVID-19 originated in the United States, Italy and Spain.

Method: immunoSEQ multiplex PCR; TCRdb's copy keeps in-frame clones and lacks some. In the table there are some 22,000 clones, 94% of which are singletons. Germline assignment: CDR1 MNHEY and CDR2 SMNVEV (reference sequence). The CDR3 sequence is 14 residues long. The ends were cut back, 3 bases at V and 4 bases at J, with 9 bases in the middle. Sequencing was done on a sample of peripheral blood. The receptor was derived from a woman in her fifties or sixties with active COVID-19. The chain couples TRBV27 to TRBJ2-2; D remains unclear. The CDR3 bases are TGTGCCAGCAGTTTTGGCGGTCGCACCGGGGAGCTGTTTTTT. Encoded protein: CASSFGGRTGELFF.